This entry concerns a single TCR beta chain. Its antigen specificity is not known. Libraries were built with 5' RACE. The input for every TCR library was approximately 3,500 ng of total RNA. cDNA was synthesized with SMARTScribe reverse transcriptase in eight separate reactions per sample. During cDNA synthesis, template switching was used to introduce unique molecular identifiers that contained a 6-nucleotide sample barcode. TCRalpha and TCRbeta cDNA was amplified by two nested PCRs of around 15 and 9 cycles, with bead purification after each PCR. Before amplification, the cDNA was treated with uracil DNA-glycosylase and purified using the QIAquick PCR purification kit. The second PCR added Illumina TruSeq-compatible adapters along with sample-specific barcodes. TapeStation and Qubit were used to check library quality and concentration, and roughly 5 ng of each library went into the pool. The pooled libraries were sequenced with 2 x 100 bp reads and custom sequencing primers on an Illumina HiSeq2500 single-index Rapid Run. Per the original workflow: UMI-based consensus assembly with MiGEC version 1.2.6 was used to correct PCR and sequencing errors. MiXCR version 2.1.1 was used for V(D)J alignment, clonotype assembly and CDR3 extraction. To normalise gene usage, clonotype sharing and MAIT/NKT TCR abundance, the top 1000, 10 000 and 20 000 clonotypes in each sample were analysed. Diversity was computed as the inverse Simpson index with the vegan R package after downsampling to 27 000 UMIs. Statistical testing used paired Mann-Whitney U tests on the discordant twin pairs and applied Benjamini-Hochberg correction for multiple testing. With the reads reprocessed by TCRdb, a single entry stands for each CDR3 protein sequence and no DNA is reported. These V and J calls originate from TCRdb's pipeline instead of the authors' own analysis. The sample's records list 300,000 to 400,000 distinct CDR3 sequences. 2% to 2.5% of the sample is taken by the ten largest.

Inclusive of the bounding cysteine and phenylalanine, the CDR3 is 11 residues long. The coding DNA is unavailable. A 2.5 ml peripheral blood sample was drawn into PAXgene tubes per donor and stored at -80°C. Without T cell sorting, total RNA was isolated from whole blood using the PAXgene blood miRNA kit on an automated QIAcube. Peripheral blood from monozygotic twin pairs who were concordant or discordant for inflammatory bowel disease underwent deep TCRalpha and TCRbeta repertoire profiling using unique molecular barcoding. Smoking habits were recorded for all twin pairs, and each individual was classified as a current, former or never smoker. The data derive from a study of monozygotic twins with inflammatory bowel disease (dated by TCRdb to about 2019). Looking at the study overall: In total, 28 monozygotic twin pairs made up the full study: 19 Danish pairs, all IBD-discordant, plus nine German pairs, of which four were IBD-concordant and five were IBD-discordant. Each individual had, on average, about 151 000 unique TCRalpha sequences and 181 000 unique TCRbeta sequences available for analysis. Disease-associated traits were sought mainly through comparisons between IBD patients and their genetically identical healthy co-twins within discordant pairs. Beyond this particular receptor, the publication reports: Background noise and inter-individual variability may have been introduced into the repertoires by the differing immunosuppressive treatments among patients. The analysis was unable to tell apart different T cell subtypes. No single strong signal or clonotype linked to IBD turned up in the results, so the idea that one exists was not supported. A decrease in TCRbeta repertoire diversity, as measured by inverse Simpson index, was observed in IBD patients compared with their healthy co-twins. Fewer clonotypes were shared with other individuals by IBD patients than by healthy twins, most markedly in patients showing signs of disease activity. No difference in repertoire similarity was observed between concordant and discordant twins, possibly owing to limited statistical power.

This chain is built from TRBV12-3 or TRBV12-4 and TRBJ2-1. The sample taken for sequencing was blood. This TCR came from a human donor with ulcerative colitis or Crohn's disease, or a healthy co-twin of an affected twin (not recorded which). CDR3 protein: CASSSNREQFF.